This T cell receptor (beta chain) comes out of a study of blood T cell repertoires in COVID-19. The germline V gene has CDR1 LGHNA and CDR2 YSLEER. The CDR3 is made up of 15 amino acids. Trimming stripped 0 bases from V and 4 bases from J, with 12 bases between. This clone has just one count. Data came from immunoSEQ multiplex PCR; TCRdb stores just in-frame clones and leaves some out. The table includes about 140,000 clones, about four fifths detected once. Sequencing was done on a sample of PBMCs or T cells enriched from blood (not recorded which). This clonotype was sampled from a woman aged 45-60 years with acute COVID-19. The V gene is TRBV4-3, the J gene TRBJ1-2; no firm D call. CDR3 DNA sequence: TGCGCCAGCAGCCAAGAGGGAGACGGGGTCTATGGCTACACCTTC. Protein: CASSQEGDGVYGYTF.